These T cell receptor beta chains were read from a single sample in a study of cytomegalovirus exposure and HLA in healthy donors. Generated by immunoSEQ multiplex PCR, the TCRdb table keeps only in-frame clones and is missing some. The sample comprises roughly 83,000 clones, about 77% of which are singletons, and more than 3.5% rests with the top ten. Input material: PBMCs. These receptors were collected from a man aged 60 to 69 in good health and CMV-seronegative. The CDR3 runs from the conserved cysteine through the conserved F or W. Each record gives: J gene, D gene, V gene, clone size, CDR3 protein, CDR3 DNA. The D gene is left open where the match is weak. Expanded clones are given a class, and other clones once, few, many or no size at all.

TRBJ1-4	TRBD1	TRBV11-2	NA	CASTTGALSGTNEKLFF	TGTGCCAGCACCACAGGGGCGCTTTCCGGGACTAATGAAAAACTGTTTTTT
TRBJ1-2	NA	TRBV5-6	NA	CASSLARANYGYTF	TGTGCCAGCAGCTTGGCACGTGCGAACTATGGCTACACCTTC
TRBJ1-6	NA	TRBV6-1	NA	CASSEVVSSYNSPLHF	TGTGCCAGCAGTGAAGTGGTGAGCTCCTATAATTCACCCCTCCACTTT
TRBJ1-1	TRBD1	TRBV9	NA	CASSVATGERTEAFF	TGTGCCAGCAGCGTAGCAACAGGGGAGCGTACTGAAGCTTTCTTT
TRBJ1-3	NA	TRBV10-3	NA	CAISGSLSSGNTIYF	TGTGCCATCAGTGGGAGCCTTTCCTCTGGAAACACCATATATTTT
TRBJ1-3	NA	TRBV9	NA	CASSATGRGNTIYF	TGTGCCAGCAGCGCTACGGGGAGGGGAAACACCATATATTTT
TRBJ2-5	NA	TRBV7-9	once	CSSSDTTGDQETQYF	TGTTCCAGCAGCGACACTACCGGGGACCAAGAGACCCAGTACTTC
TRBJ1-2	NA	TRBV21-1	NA	CASSKDPRGESHGYTF	TGTGCCAGCAGCAAAGACCCCAGGGGAGAATCACATGGCTACACCTTC
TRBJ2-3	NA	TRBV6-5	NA	CASRQGIDTQYF	TGTGCCAGCAGACAGGGAATAGATACGCAGTATTTT
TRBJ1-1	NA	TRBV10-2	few	CASSTGTEAFF	TGCGCCAGCAGTACGGGGACTGAAGCTTTCTTT
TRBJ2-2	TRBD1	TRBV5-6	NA	CASSWTGDTGELFF	TGTGCCAGCAGCTGGACAGGGGACACCGGGGAGCTGTTTTTT
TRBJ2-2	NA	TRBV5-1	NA	CASSLNPGAGELFF	TGCGCCAGCAGCTTGAACCCAGGGGCCGGGGAGCTGTTTTTT
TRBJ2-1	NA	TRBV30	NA	CAWETGRHNEQFF	TGTGCCTGGGAGACAGGGAGGCACAATGAGCAGTTCTTC
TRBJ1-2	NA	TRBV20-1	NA	CSGVDSYGYTF	TGCAGTGGGGTGGACAGTTATGGCTACACCTTC
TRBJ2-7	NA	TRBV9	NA	CASSPQGSYEQYF	TGTGCCAGCAGCCCCCAGGGCTCCTACGAGCAGTACTTC
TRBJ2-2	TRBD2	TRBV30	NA	CAWSVLAARGTGELFF	TGTGCCTGGAGTGTACTAGCGGCCCGAGGCACCGGGGAGCTGTTTTTT
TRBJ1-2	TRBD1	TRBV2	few	CASSRTGEDRYTF	TGTGCCAGCAGCAGGACAGGGGAGGATCGCTACACCTTC
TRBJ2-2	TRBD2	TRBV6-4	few	CASSRTSGGMGELFF	TGTGCCAGCAGTAGGACTAGCGGGGGCATGGGGGAGCTGTTTTTT
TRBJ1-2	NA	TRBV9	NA	CASSRGETNYGYTF	TGTGCCAGCAGCCGGGGAGAAACTAACTATGGCTACACCTTC
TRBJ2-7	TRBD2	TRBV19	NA	CASSSAGGGYEQYF	TGTGCCAGTAGTTCCGCGGGGGGTGGCTACGAGCAGTACTTC